The 13 T cell receptor beta chains given below trace back to one sample, sequenced in a study of blood T cell repertoires in COVID-19. TCRdb's table, derived via immunoSEQ multiplex PCR, lists solely in-frame clones and lacks some. The table lists about 59,000 clones, around four fifths of them singletons. The sequenced material came from peripheral blood. The receptors originated from a woman aged 65 to 85 with acute or convalescent COVID-19.

V and J are TRBV20-1 and TRBJ1-1, with D maybe TRBD1 (6 bases). Germline assignment: CDR1 DFQATT and CDR2 SNEGSKA (reference sequence). V lost 3 bases to trimming and J lost 1 base, with 24 bases between them. CDR3 length equals 18 residues. CDR3: CSASSPAGGAPWNTEAFF. In nucleotides, the CDR3 is TGCAGTGCTAGTTCCCCCGCGGGGGGGGCCCCCTGGAACACTGAAGCTTTCTTT.

The chain is built from TRBV2 and TRBJ2-3; 13 nucleotides agree with TRBD2. The germline V gene encodes CDR1 SNHLY and CDR2 FYNNEI. The CDR3 is 19 residues long. Trimming cost V 2 bases and J 6 bases; bases outside gene matches: 14. Here the CDR3 reads CASSETPSGTSGAQDTQYF. The CDR3 bases are TGTGCCAGCAGTGAAACCCCTTCCGGGACTAGCGGGGCCCAGGATACGCAGTATTTT.

The DNA for the CDR3 is TGTGCCAGCAGCAATGTAGGCGGGCCTCAGCCCCAGCATTTT. Translated: CASSNVGGPQPQHF. The chain is built from TRBV7-9 and TRBJ1-5; D is unclear. V lost 5 bases and J 6 bases, leaving 14 bases between the germline ends. Germline values: CDR1 SEHNR, CDR2 FQNEAQ (reference sequence). The CDR3 covers 14 residues.

The J gene is TRBJ1-1, the V gene TRBV30; D ambiguous. Germline V CDR1 and CDR2: GTSNPN, SVGIG (reference sequence). The germline V and J ends were trimmed by 3 bases and 2 bases, with 10 bases remaining between them. This CDR3 is 13 amino acids long. The CDR3 nucleotides read TGTGCCTGGAGCTTCAGCGTAAACACTGAAGCTTTCTTT. This translates into CAWSFSVNTEAFF.

The rearrangement uses TRBV5-1 and TRBJ2-3, with a tentative D call TRBD1 (6 bases). Trimming stripped 1 base from V and 1 base from J, with 7 bases between. The CDR3 extends over 14 amino acids. Germline-derived CDR1 and CDR2 are SGHRS and YFSETQ. The CDR3 loop is CASSLPGGTDTQYF. The CDR3 nucleotides read TGCGCCAGCAGCTTGCCAGGGGGCACAGATACGCAGTATTTT.

This clone was observed a handful of times. The chain combines TRBV19 with TRBJ1-2; weak D call: TRBD1 (6 bases). The CDR3 sequence is 16 residues long. CDR1 is LNHDA and CDR2 is SQIVND in the germline V gene (reference sequence). V gave up 5 bases and J gave up 4 bases, with 20 bases separating them. CDR3 sequence (DNA): TGTGCCAGTAGTCCCACCCGGACAGAGATCCTCTATGGCTACACCTTC. As protein: CASSPTRTEILYGYTF. The whole variable domain, filled in from reference TRBV19 and TRBJ1-2, reads DGGITQSPKYLFRKEGQNVTLSCEQNLNHDAMYWYRQDPGQGLRLIYYSQIVNDFQKGDIAEGYSVSREKKESFPLTVTSAQKNPTAFYLCASSPTRTEILYGYTFGSGTRLTVV.

The CDR3 nucleotides are TGTGCCACCAGTGATCCTACAGGGAGTCGTAGCTACACCTTC. Its protein is CATSDPTGSRSYTF. The chain recombines TRBV24-1 with TRBJ1-2; weak D call: TRBD1 (6 bases). The germline V gene encodes CDR1 KGHDR and CDR2 SFDVKD. The CDR3 runs to 14 residues. V lost 3 bases, J lost 9 bases, and 16 bases lay in between.

The CDR3 region is CASLGTGSGNTIYF. As DNA, the CDR3 is TGTGCCAGCCTAGGGACAGGGAGTGGAAACACCATATATTTT. The chain combines TRBV6-5 with TRBJ1-3; 9 nucleotides agree with TRBD1. The germline gives CDR1 MNHEY, CDR2 SVGAGI. The length of the CDR3 is 14 residues. V lost 8 bases and J lost 3; bases outside the gene matches: 5.

CDR3 sequence (DNA): TGTGCCACCAGCAGAGACCCGGTCCCCGGGAACGAGCAGTACGTC. It translates to CATSRDPVPGNEQYV. The V call is TRBV15, the J call TRBJ2-7, with D perhaps matching TRBD2 (5 bases). The CDR3 spans 15 residues. The ends were cut back, 0 bases at V and 5 bases at J, with 14 bases in the middle. Germline CDR1 and CDR2: LNHNV and YYDKDF (reference sequence).

This clone was detected a few times. The V gene is TRBV4-1, the J gene TRBJ2-3; TRBD2 matches 11 bases. The CDR3 loop spans 14 amino acids. The V gene end was trimmed by 5 bases and the J gene end by 6 bases; junction bases not matched to a gene: 4. CDR1 MGHRA and CDR2 YSYEKL come from the germline V gene. The CDR3 is CASSFSGGGDTQYF. Here the CDR3 DNA reads TGCGCCAGCAGCTTTAGCGGGGGGGGCGATACGCAGTATTTT.

The table lists this clone with a few counts. This sequence joins TRBV7-8 and TRBJ2-5, with a weak D call TRBD2 (7 bases). The CDR3 has 14 amino acids. In germline, CDR1 is SGHVS, CDR2 FQNEAQ. V dropped 7 bases and J dropped 1 base, with 13 bases sitting between them. CDR3 sequence reads: CASKRGGSQETQYF. The CDR3 DNA is TGTGCCAGCAAAAGGGGGGGGTCCCAAGAGACCCAGTACTTC.

The V and J genes are TRBV9 and TRBJ1-1; TRBD1 aligns across 11 bases. The V gene's germline CDR1 is SGDLS and CDR2 YYNGEE. V dropped 4 bases and J dropped 5; count of bases not matched to a gene: 10. This CDR3 has 16 amino acids. The CDR3: CASSLDPGTGGTEAFF. The CDR3 DNA follows: TGTGCCAGCAGCCTCGATCCGGGGACAGGGGGGACTGAAGCTTTCTTT.

This clone was recorded once. The chain links TRBV19 to TRBJ2-6, with 7 positions matching TRBD2. Germline V lookup: CDR1 LNHDA, CDR2 SQIVND (reference sequence). V dropped 6 bases and J dropped 0; count of bases not matched to a gene: 14. This CDR3 contains 19 residues. Here the CDR3 reads CASSLDGRRGASGANVLTF. The DNA of the CDR3 is TGTGCCAGTAGCCTAGACGGGAGGCGGGGTGCCTCTGGGGCCAACGTCCTGACTTTC. Combining the CDR3 with reference TRBV19 and TRBJ2-6 gives the whole variable domain DGGITQSPKYLFRKEGQNVTLSCEQNLNHDAMYWYRQDPGQGLRLIYYSQIVNDFQKGDIAEGYSVSREKKESFPLTVTSAQKNPTAFYLCASSLDGRRGASGANVLTFGAGSRLTVL.